Reported below is one T cell receptor beta chain. Its target antigen remains unknown. Base qualities were left out, and no much larger clone turns up one base away. The data were obtained in a study of response to subunit inactivated influenza vaccine (dated by TCRdb to between 2017 and 2018). With respect to the entire study: The study used deep quantitative T cell receptor repertoire profiling to track responses to a trivalent subunit inactivated influenza vaccine. Points the paper makes about the study in general: According to the authors, only a limited number of new T cells may be recruited by each seasonal influenza vaccination.

Unmatched junction bases come to 16, with V trimmed by 1 base and J by 9 bases. The CDR3 contains 17 residues, cysteine and phenylalanine counted. The sequence is cut down to CDR3 DNA, 51 bases in frame from base 1. The germline V gene (reference sequence) provides CDR1 SEHNR and CDR2 FQNEAQ. The library was produced with RT-PCR. For sequencing, an Illumina HiSeq 2500 was employed. The raw public reads went through TCRdb reprocessing: fastp at Q25, MiXCR clone calling, in-frame beta chains kept. CDR3 protein duplicates are merged, each entry listing the most common genes and DNA. The sample table contains around 520,000 distinct CDR3 sequences; only one count was recorded for less than 30% of them. 1.5% to 2% of the sample goes to the ten largest clones.

The clonotype was recovered from a man over 45 who received an inactivated influenza vaccine. Donor details come from another sample of the same person, matched by shared clones. This chain joins TRBV7-9 to TRBJ2-3; the central 7 bases match TRBD2. The source was CD4+ T cells sorted from PBMCs, collected roughly 5 days after vaccination. The CDR3 region has the sequence CASSLGGGGLALGTQYF. The sequenced DNA: TGTGCCAGCAGCTTAGGTGGGGGGGGACTGGCACTGGGGACGCAGTATTTT. Here the CDR3 is joined to the reference TRBV7-9 and TRBJ2-3 genes, and the full variable domain is: DTGVSQNPRHKITKRGQNVTFRCDPISEHNRLYWYRQTLGQGPEFLTYFQNEAQLEKSRLLSDRFSAERPKGSFSTLEIQRTEQGDSAMYLCASSLGGGGLALGTQYFGPGTRLTVL.